Listed below are T cell receptor beta chains from one sample, sequenced in a study of beta chain features in type 1 diabetes. Repertoires were generated with immunoSEQ multiplex PCR, while TCRdb's copy carries only in-frame clones and drops some. The sample carries around 110,000 clones, about 16% recorded once. Source material: central memory CD4+ T cells from blood. All receptors derive from a man aged 25-40 years with type 1 diabetes. The CDR3 runs from the conserved cysteine through the conserved F or W. Fields, in order: CDR3 protein, CDR3 DNA, V gene, clone size, CDR3 length, D gene, J gene. The D gene is left open where the match is weak. Size tells how often a clone was seen (once, few, many) or the class of an expanded clone, and some rows leave it out.

CASRDGTGSSQPQHF TGCGCCAGCAGAGATGGGACAGGTAGTAGTCAGCCCCAGCATTTT TRBV5-1 NA 15 TRBD1 TRBJ1-5
CASKYGGHYNEQFF TGTGCCAGCAAGTATGGGGGTCACTACAATGAGCAGTTCTTC TRBV7-2 NA 14 NA TRBJ2-1
CASSLEGQLLRTF TGTGCCAGCAGCTTAGAAGGACAGCTACTTAGGACCTTC TRBV7-2 few 13 NA TRBJ2-7
CASSLGRQVNQPQHF TGCGCCAGCAGCCTAGGCAGACAGGTCAATCAGCCCCAGCATTTT TRBV4-1 NA 15 NA TRBJ1-5
CASKKTGGGSPLHF TGTGCCAGCAAAAAAACAGGGGGCGGTTCACCCCTCCACTTT TRBV7-2 few 14 TRBD1 TRBJ1-6
CASSIKGQGGYEQYF TGTGCCAGTAGTATCAAAGGGCAGGGGGGATACGAGCAGTACTTC TRBV19 few 15 NA TRBJ2-7
CASSSPSRGNYEQYF TGTGCCAGCAGTTCCCCATCTAGGGGGAATTACGAGCAGTACTTC TRBV28 few 15 NA TRBJ2-7
CASTGAGGNQPQHF TGTGCCAGCACAGGGGCGGGGGGCAATCAGCCCCAGCATTTT TRBV25-1 few 14 NA TRBJ1-5
CATSTGGARMTEAFF TGTGCCACCAGCACCGGGGGGGCTAGGATGACTGAAGCTTTCTTT TRBV15 few 15 NA TRBJ1-1
CASKGQETQYF TGTGCCAGCAAGGGGCAAGAGACCCAGTACTTC TRBV2 NA 11 NA TRBJ2-5
CASGTGVNEQYF TGTGCCTCCGGGACAGGGGTGAACGAGCAGTACTTC TRBV30 few 12 TRBD1 TRBJ2-7
CASSLIEETQYF TGTGCCAGCAGCTTGATAGAGGAGACCCAGTACTTC TRBV5-6 NA 12 NA TRBJ2-5
CSASTGFTDTQYF TGCAGCGCTTCGACAGGGTTCACAGATACGCAGTATTTT TRBV29-1 NA 13 TRBD1 TRBJ2-3
CASSLASGLQNEQFF TGTGCCAGCAGCTTAGCTAGCGGGCTCCAGAATGAGCAGTTCTTC TRBV7-2 NA 15 TRBD2 TRBJ2-1
CASSQETGGFQRGTQYF TGCGCCAGCAGCCAAGAGACAGGCGGGTTTCAACGAGGAACGCAGTATTTT TRBV4-3 NA 17 NA TRBJ2-3
CASSPYTLDPGELFF TGCGCCAGCAGCCCGTACACCCTTGATCCCGGGGAGCTGTTTTTT TRBV5-1 many 15 NA TRBJ2-2
CASSLGEGGTVYRTQYF TGTGCCAGCAGCTTAGGGGAGGGGGGCACCGTGTATCGGACCCAGTACTTC TRBV7-2 NA 17 NA TRBJ2-5
CSVAGGLGETQYF TGCAGCGTTGCGGGGGGCCTGGGCGAGACCCAGTACTTC TRBV29-1 NA 13 NA TRBJ2-5
CASSLGNTQGMTFF TGCGCCAGCAGCTTGGGAAATACACAGGGGATGACGTTCTTC TRBV5-1 few 14 TRBD1 TRBJ2-1
CASSPGTGYTEAFF TGTGCCAGCTCACCCGGGACAGGGTACACTGAAGCTTTCTTT TRBV18 few 14 TRBD1 TRBJ1-1
CASSRINEKLFF TGTGCCAGCAGCCGAATTAATGAAAAACTGTTTTTT TRBV4-2 few 12 NA TRBJ1-4
CASRDSDYEQYF TGCGCCAGCAGGGACAGCGACTACGAGCAGTACTTC TRBV5-1 NA 12 NA TRBJ2-7
CAWSVRLQGMGGYTF TGTGCCTGGAGTGTACGGTTACAGGGTATGGGCGGCTACACCTTC TRBV30 few 15 NA TRBJ1-2
CASSQDGQGHYEQYF TGTGCCAGCAGCCAAGATGGGCAGGGTCACTACGAGCAGTACTTC TRBV4-2 NA 15 NA TRBJ2-7
CASSQDGTGTEAFF TGCGCCAGCAGCCAAGATGGGACGGGGACTGAAGCTTTCTTT TRBV4-1 few 14 NA TRBJ1-1